This entry is about one T cell receptor (beta chain). Its target is unknown. Data came from immunoSEQ multiplex PCR; TCRdb stores just in-frame clones and leaves some out. The sample has some 200,000 clones, 84% seen once. The data stem from a study of cytomegalovirus exposure and HLA in healthy donors. Whole-study findings and limits: The study flagged approximately 180 TCR beta chains as cytomegalovirus-associated. There were some public TCRs occurring in many donors, but most TCR sequences were rare. Testing in vitro showed a few CMV-associated chains specific for CMV antigens. Reported performance of the classifier showed diagnosis of cytomegalovirus status with high specificity and sensitivity.

In germline, CDR1 is MRHNA, CDR2 SNTAGT. V lost 5 bases to trimming and J lost 2 bases, with 10 bases between them. The CDR3 covers 14 residues. The chain is built from TRBV6-4 and TRBJ2-1; D call uncertain. This TCR derives from a woman aged 18-30 years in good health and CMV-seropositive. The specimen sequenced was PBMCs. DNA of the CDR3: TGTGCCAGCAGTAGCGACCCAACCTACAATGAGCAGTTCTTC. Amino acids: CASSSDPTYNEQFF.